This passage covers 20 T cell receptor beta chains from one sample sequenced in a study of identical twins. TCRdb analysed the 5' RACE reads with MiXCR anew, one entry per CDR3 protein. This sample has 1,800,000 or so distinct CDR3 sequences; around 29% occur once, and the top ten carry approximately 0.29%. The sample comprised cord blood. Every receptor here comes from a newborn girl in good health.

In this sample, this clonotype turned up a few times. The gene calls are TRBV14 and TRBJ2-3; tentatively, D is TRBD1 (5 bases). The CDR3 runs 14 residues. Germline loops: CDR1 SGHDN, CDR2 FVKESK. Deletions cut 3 bases from V and 2 bases from J, with 9 bases between. The CDR3 bases are TGTGCCAGCAGCCACGGCAGGGCCACAGATACGCAGTATTTT. It codes for CASSHGRATDTQYF.

This chain connects TRBV9 to TRBJ1-2; TRBD1 agrees at 8 bases. Germline CDR1 reads SGDLS; CDR2 reads YYNGEE. The V segment lost 3 bases and the J segment 5 bases; nucleotides outside the gene matches: 9. The CDR3 runs to 15 residues. The CDR3 here is CASSGNPGGGYGYTF. Here the CDR3 DNA reads TGTGCCAGCAGCGGCAACCCAGGGGGCGGGTATGGCTACACCTTC. Full variable domain (remainder filled in from reference TRBV9 and TRBJ1-2): DSGVTQTPKHLITATGQRVTLRCSPRSGDLSVYWYQQSLDQGLQFLIQYYNGEERAKGNILERFSAQQFPDLHSELNLSSLELGDSALYFCASSGNPGGGYGYTFGSGTRLTVV.

The chain has TRBV3-1 and TRBJ1-2, with D unclear. The V gene lost 3 bases and the J gene lost 0 bases, with 23 bases spanning the gap. This CDR3 has 19 amino acids. CDR1 is LGHDT and CDR2 is YNNKEL in the germline V gene (reference sequence). Written as DNA, the CDR3 is TGTGCCAGCAGCCACTTTAATCCCAGGATTACCGCAGCTAACTATGGCTACACCTTC. Encoded protein: CASSHFNPRITAANYGYTF.

Concerning this clonotype: An end of the junction differs from the germline gene, which may be a read error. The chain recombines TRBV11-2 with TRBJ2-7; D may be TRBD1 or TRBD2 (5 bases each). Germline values: CDR1 SGHAT, CDR2 FQNNGV. The CDR3 length is 14 residues. Written as DNA, the CDR3 is TGTGCCAGCAGCTTAGGGGACCCACCCTACGGGCAGTACTTC. Translated: CASSLGDPPYGQYF.

The CDR3 nucleotides read TGTGCCAGCACCCCGGGACAGGGGTCTCACTATGGCTACACCTTC. Protein sequence: CASTPGQGSHYGYTF. The chain links TRBV2 to TRBJ1-2; 10 bases are a match to TRBD1. Germline-derived CDR1 and CDR2 are SNHLY and FYNNEI. After removal of 7 bases from V and 3 bases from J, the junction contained 8 bases not matched to a gene. The CDR3 length is 15 residues.

The chain has TRBV20-1 and TRBJ2-1; D is undetermined. The J call may be mistaken, given a closer DNA end match to TRBJ2-7. Germline V gene data show CDR1 as DFQATT and CDR2 as SNEGSKA (reference sequence). The CDR3 is made up of 13 amino acids. The CDR3 bases are TGCAGTGCTAGCGGGTCTGCCTACAATGAGCAGTACTTC. It is translated as CSASGSAYNEQYF.

The chain has TRBV29-1 and TRBJ2-5; D not certain. CDR1 and CDR2 (germline): SQVTM, ANQGSEA. The CDR3 covers 12 residues. Trimming took off 4 bases at V and 11 bases at J, with 17 bases between the two ends. CDR3 DNA: TGCAGCGTTGTCCCGGGCGACAATGAGCAGTACTTC. It translates to CSVVPGDNEQYF.

This clonotype was seen a handful of times. The chain links TRBV5-1 to TRBJ1-1; TRBD1 might be the D (5 bases). Germline CDR1 and CDR2: SGHRS and YFSETQ. This CDR3 is built from 13 residues. V was clipped by 2 bases and J by 4 bases, with 9 bases between them. CDR3 DNA: TGCGCCAGCAGCTTTGGGGGACTCACTGAAGCTTTCTTT. Translating it yields CASSFGGLTEAFF.

This rearrangement joins TRBV5-1 to TRBJ2-3, with D possibly TRBD1 on 6 matching bases. Germline assignment: CDR1 SGHRS and CDR2 YFSETQ. The CDR3 contains 16 residues. Between the trimmed V and J ends, which lost 3 bases and 3 bases, there was a span of 17 bases. CDR3 bases: TGCGCCAGCAGCTCACGGGGCAGGGGCGGAACAGATACGCAGTATTTT. Protein: CASSSRGRGGTDTQYF.

This clonotype was seen only a few times. The CDR3 DNA follows: TGCGCCAGCAGCCGAACAAAAGAACTAGCGGCCAATGAGCAGTTCTTC. Amino acids: CASSRTKELAANEQFF. The chain joins TRBV5-1 to TRBJ2-1, with 8 positions matching TRBD2. The CDR3 totals 16 residues. V was clipped by 4 bases and J by 6 bases; unmatched bases: 12. Germline assignment: CDR1 SGHRS and CDR2 YFSETQ.

The table lists this clonotype with a count of one. This chain connects TRBV30 to TRBJ2-1; 11 bases are shared with TRBD2. CDR1 and CDR2 from the germline V gene are GTSNPN and SVGIG (reference sequence). The trim removed 0 bases at V and 5 bases at J, leaving 9 bases unmatched. The CDR3 covers 17 residues. In DNA form, the CDR3 reads TGTGCCTGGAGTGTAAGCCCGACTAGCGGGGTAGACAATGAGCAGTTCTTC. It encodes CAWSVSPTSGVDNEQFF.

This clonotype has just a few counts. J is TRBJ2-5 and V is TRBV6-5, with D perhaps TRBD1 or TRBD2 (6 bases each). The end of the DNA fits TRBJ2-7 better, so the J call may be wrong. The germline gives CDR1 MNHEY, CDR2 SVGAGI. The CDR3 covers 13 residues. The CDR3 loop reads CASSRGTIYEQYF. The CDR3 coding sequence is TGTGCCAGCAGCCGCGGGACAATATACGAGCAGTACTTC.

The rearrangement uses TRBV7-8 and TRBJ2-7; D may be TRBD2 (6 bases). Germline loops: CDR1 SGHVS, CDR2 FQNEAQ. With 3 bases removed from V and 7 bases from J, the gap between germline ends came to 16 bases. This CDR3 comprises 14 residues. The CDR3 nucleotides are TGTGCCAGCAGCTTTCCGGGACTGGCCAATGAGCAGTACTTC. This codes for CASSFPGLANEQYF.

The CDR3 nucleotides are TGCGCCAGCAGCCCCGGGACTAGCGGCTATCGCACAGATACGCAGTATTTT. Protein product: CASSPGTSGYRTDTQYF. This chain joins TRBV5-1 and TRBJ2-3; 11 bases line up with TRBD2. From germline, CDR1 is SGHRS and CDR2 YFSETQ. The CDR3 has 17 amino acids. J was trimmed by 1 base and V by 4 bases; bases with no gene match: 8.

This clonotype was seen a handful of times. The CDR3: CSASPLLDSTDTQYF. The CDR3 coding sequence is TGCAGTGCTAGCCCCCTCCTCGACAGCACAGATACGCAGTATTTT. The J gene is TRBJ2-3, the V gene TRBV20-1; D remains ambiguous. Trimming pared 3 bases from V and 0 bases from J, leaving 13 bases between. CDR1 and CDR2 (germline): DFQATT, SNEGSKA (reference sequence). The CDR3 sequence is 15 residues long.

The chain carries TRBV3-1 and TRBJ2-1; 10 bases fit TRBD2. V dropped 0 bases and J dropped 9; count of bases not matched to a gene: 8. The germline V gene encodes CDR1 LGHDT and CDR2 YNNKEL (reference sequence). The CDR3 runs 16 residues. DNA of the CDR3: TGTGCCAGCAGCCAAGAACCTAGCGGGAGACTGGGTGAGCAGTTCTTC. Translating gives CASSQEPSGRLGEQFF.

This clonotype was counted between two and nine times. V usage is TRBV6-2 or TRBV6-3 and J usage is TRBJ2-1; 7 bases agree with TRBD2. CDR1 and CDR2 from the germline V gene are MNHEY and SVGEGT. The ends lost 3 bases at V and 7 bases at J; junction bases unmatched: 9. The CDR3 totals 15 residues. CDR3 sequence reads: CASSYPLAVRNEQFF. The CDR3 DNA sequence: TGTGCCAGCAGTTATCCGCTAGCGGTCCGGAATGAGCAGTTCTTC.

On this clonotype: At one of its ends the junction is not consistent with the germline gene, which may arise from a read error. The rearrangement links TRBV6-1 to TRBJ1-2; D not certain. Germline CDR1 is MNHNS and CDR2 is SASEGT. CDR3 length: 14 residues. The CDR3 sequence is CASSEPWTENGSTF. The CDR3 nucleotides are TGTGCCAGCAGTGAACCGTGGACCGAAAATGGCTCCACCTTC.

This sequence joins TRBV7-2 and TRBJ2-4; 7 bases map to TRBD1. V was clipped by 2 bases and J by 7 bases; unmatched bases: 11. Looked up from germline, CDR1 is SGHTA and CDR2 is FQGNSA. CDR3 size: 16 residues. The CDR3 bases are TGTGCCAGCAGCTTACGTCGGGACAGAAGAGGGAACATTCAGTACTTC. Protein: CASSLRRDRRGNIQYF.

V and J are TRBV5-1 and TRBJ1-1; 7 bases align to TRBD1. The J segment lost 10 bases and the V segment lost 0 bases, leaving 18 bases of the junction unmatched. The germline V gene encodes CDR1 SGHRS and CDR2 YFSETQ. The CDR3 sequence is 17 residues long. CDR3 nucleotides: TGCGCCAGCAGCTTGGATCTGGCTGACAGGGATGTGAGTCGAGCTTTCTTT. Translating gives CASSLDLADRDVSRAFF.